The T cell receptor beta chain under discussion was sequenced for a study of T cells after yellow fever vaccination. V shed 4 bases and J shed 2 bases, with 15 bases lying between them. There are 15 residues in the CDR3. Per germline, CDR1 ENHRY and CDR2 SYGVKD. TCRdb processed the 5' RACE reads anew with MiXCR; each CDR3 protein has one entry. Of some 550,000 distinct CDR3 sequences detected, about 19% appear once; the ten largest clones hold roughly an eighth. This clonotype was picked up a small number of times. Its antigen is not known. The study, taken as a whole, reports: FACS-sorted repertoires could harbor abundant contaminating bulk-population clonotypes. Overall, a small share of clonotypes was seen in both CD4 and CD8 compartments.

The chain employs TRBV10-3 and TRBJ2-7; D is possibly TRBD1 (5 bases). This receptor was taken from a man aged 25-45 years who received the YFV17D yellow fever vaccine. The material sequenced was PBMCs, taken 15 days after the yellow fever booster vaccination. CDR3 DNA sequence: TGTGCCATCAGTGGGACAACAGCTACCCCCTACGAGCAGTACTTC. Amino acids: CAISGTTATPYEQYF.